The clone carrying this TCR beta chain was recorded once. Antigen specificity is unknown. This CDR3 has 15 residues. Germline V gene lookup returns CDR1 SNHLY and CDR2 FYNNEI. Trimming at V came to 7 bases and at J to 3 bases, leaving 8 bases not matched to a gene. The data were obtained in a study of cytomegalovirus exposure and HLA in healthy donors. Study-wide background: Later, an analysis reported that the 120 or so validation repertoires had used the same platform as the approximately 600 first-cohort repertoires.

Study conclusions and caveats: The classifier reportedly diagnosed cytomegalovirus status with high specificity and sensitivity. One later analysis, an examination of the 100 to 150 validation repertoires, found that first-cohort TCR clusters tended to co-occur in them. Rarity characterized most TCR sequences, yet some public TCRs appeared in many donors.

Some clones are missing from TCRdb's copy, which holds only in-frame ones; the method was immunoSEQ multiplex PCR. The repertoire holds more than 95,000 clones, with about 93% as singletons. The chain recombines TRBV2 with TRBJ1-3; TRBD1 aligns across 8 bases. Sequencing used PBMCs. The TCR sequence derives from a woman under 30 in good health and CMV-seronegative. CDR3 DNA sequence: TGTGCCAGCAACCTCGGGACAGGTCTTGGAAACACCATATATTTT. Translation gives CASNLGTGLGNTIYF.